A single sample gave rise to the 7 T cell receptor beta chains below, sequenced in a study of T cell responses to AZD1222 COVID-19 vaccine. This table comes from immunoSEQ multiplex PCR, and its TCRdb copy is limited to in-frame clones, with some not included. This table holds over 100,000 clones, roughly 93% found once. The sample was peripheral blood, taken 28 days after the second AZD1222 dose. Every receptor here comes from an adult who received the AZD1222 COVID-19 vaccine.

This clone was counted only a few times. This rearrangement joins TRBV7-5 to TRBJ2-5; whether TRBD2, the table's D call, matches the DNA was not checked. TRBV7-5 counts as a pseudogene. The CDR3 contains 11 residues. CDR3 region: CARSCSETQYF. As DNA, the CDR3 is TGTGCCAGAAGCTGTAGCGAGACCCAGTACTTC.

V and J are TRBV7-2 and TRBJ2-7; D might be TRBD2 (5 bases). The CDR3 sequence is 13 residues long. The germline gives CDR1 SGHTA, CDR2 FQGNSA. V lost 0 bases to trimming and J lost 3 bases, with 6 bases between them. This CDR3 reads CASSLAAGYEQYF. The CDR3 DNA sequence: TGTGCCAGCAGCTTAGCGGCGGGCTACGAGCAGTACTTC.

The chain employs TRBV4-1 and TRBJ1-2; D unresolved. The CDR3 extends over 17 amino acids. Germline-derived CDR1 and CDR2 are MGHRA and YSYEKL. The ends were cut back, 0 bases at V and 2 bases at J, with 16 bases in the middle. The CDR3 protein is CASSQEGTGPQNYGYTF. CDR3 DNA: TGCGCCAGCAGCCAAGAGGGCACCGGGCCCCAAAACTATGGCTACACCTTC.

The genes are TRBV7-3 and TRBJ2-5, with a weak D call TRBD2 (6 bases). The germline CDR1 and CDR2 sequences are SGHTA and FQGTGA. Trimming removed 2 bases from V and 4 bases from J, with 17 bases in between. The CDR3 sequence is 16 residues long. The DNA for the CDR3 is TGTGCCAGCAGCTTAGGTTCAGCGGGCGAGGGAGAGACCCAGTACTTC. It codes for CASSLGSAGEGETQYF.

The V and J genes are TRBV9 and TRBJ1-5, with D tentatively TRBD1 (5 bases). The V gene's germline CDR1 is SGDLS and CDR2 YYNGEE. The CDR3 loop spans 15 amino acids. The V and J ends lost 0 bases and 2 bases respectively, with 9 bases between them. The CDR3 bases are TGTGCCAGCAGCGTAGCCGGACACCGCAATCAGCCCCAGCATTTT. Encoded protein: CASSVAGHRNQPQHF.

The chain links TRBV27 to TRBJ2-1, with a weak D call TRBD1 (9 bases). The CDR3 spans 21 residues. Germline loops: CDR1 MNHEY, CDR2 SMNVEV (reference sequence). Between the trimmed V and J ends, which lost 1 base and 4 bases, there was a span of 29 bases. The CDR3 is CASSLWSDRGPRTSSYNEQFF. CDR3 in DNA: TGTGCCAGCAGTTTATGGTCGGACAGGGGCCCCCGGACTAGCAGTTACAATGAGCAGTTCTTC.

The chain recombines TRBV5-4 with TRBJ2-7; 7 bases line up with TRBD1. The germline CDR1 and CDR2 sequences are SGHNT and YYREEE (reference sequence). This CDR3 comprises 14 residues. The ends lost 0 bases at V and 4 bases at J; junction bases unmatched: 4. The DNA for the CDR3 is TGTGCCAGCAGCTTGGCGGGACAGACATACGAGCAGTACTTC. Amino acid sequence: CASSLAGQTYEQYF.